The next 18 T cell receptor beta chains were all read from a single sample in a study of vaccination and CD4 T cells after COVID-19. For these receptors, no antigen is known. Sequencing of DNA taken from cultured CD4+ T cells relied on the Oncomine TCR Beta short-read assay. TCRdb re-analysed the PCR reads in MiXCR, keeping a single row per CDR3 protein. Of about 7,300 distinct CDR3 sequences listed, roughly 31% are singletons. The treatment here: approximately 9-day PBMC culture with coronavirus spike peptide pools or control peptides (ViraFEST assay). Samples of CD4+ T cells were obtained from the unexposed donor before the COVID-19 pandemic (2011-2018). Material for sequencing was CD4+ T cells from blood, cultured in vitro. The receptors shown here come from a human donor in good health.

This clonotype appeared a few times. The J gene is TRBJ2-5, the V gene TRBV15, with D perhaps TRBD1 (5 bases). Germline CDR1 LNHNV, CDR2 YYDKDF (reference sequence). V lost 2 bases and J lost 5, with 27 bases in between. The CDR3 is 19 residues long. The CDR3 coding sequence is TGTGCCACCAGCAGATTCAGAGCGTACACAGGTTTGATAGGGGAGACCCAGTACTTC. Translated: CATSRFRAYTGLIGETQYF.

The V gene is TRBV18, the J gene TRBJ2-7; TRBD2 aligns across 10 bases. Looked up from germline, CDR1 is KGHSH and CDR2 is LQKENI. The CDR3 is 16 amino acids. Trimming removed 6 bases from V and 4 bases from J; junction bases left unmatched: 12. CDR3 sequence reads: CASSDQAGGVLYEQYF. The CDR3 DNA reads TGTGCCAGCTCGGACCAAGCGGGGGGGGTACTTTACGAGCAGTACTTC. Full variable domain (rest looked up from reference TRBV18 and TRBJ2-7): NAGVMQNPRHLVRRRGQEARLRCSPMKGHSHVYWYRQLPEEGLKFMVYLQKENIIDESGMPKERFSAEFPKEGPSILRIQQVVRGDSAAYFCASSDQAGGVLYEQYFGPGTRLTVT.

The table lists this clonotype with a few counts. The chain carries TRBV7-9 and TRBJ2-1; D remains ambiguous. Deletions cut 0 bases from V and 10 bases from J, with 4 bases between. The CDR3 is made up of 11 amino acids. Per germline, CDR1 SEHNR and CDR2 FQNEAQ (reference sequence). For the CDR3, the DNA is TGTGCCAGCAGCTTAGCAGTAGAGCAGTTCTTC. This sequence encodes CASSLAVEQFF.

There are a few counts of this clonotype. The V and J genes are TRBV5-1 and TRBJ1-5, with 9 positions matching TRBD1. Trimming cost V 0 bases and J 0 bases; bases outside gene matches: 4. The CDR3 has 17 amino acids. Germline V gene data show CDR1 as SGHRS and CDR2 as YFSETQ. CDR3 sequence reads: CASSLAGTGYSNQPQHF. CDR3 in DNA: TGCGCCAGCAGCTTGGCCGGGACAGGGTATAGCAATCAGCCCCAGCATTTT.

By its share, this clonotype is medium-sized. The V call is TRBV20-1, the J call TRBJ1-1; D is unclear. V lost 6 bases and J 4 bases, leaving 12 bases between the germline ends. This CDR3 is 12 amino acids long. CDR1 is DFQATT and CDR2 is SNEGSKA in the germline V gene (reference sequence). The CDR3 DNA reads as TGCAGTGCAACACCTTGGTTCACTGAAGCTTTCTTT. As protein: CSATPWFTEAFF.

This rearrangement joins TRBV7-2 to TRBJ1-2, with D unclear. There are 12 residues in the CDR3. Germline assignment: CDR1 SGHTA and CDR2 FQGNSA. V lost 1 base, J lost 7 bases, and 7 bases lay in between. The CDR3 bases are TGTGCCAGCAGCTTAGGGCGGATTGGCTACACCTTC. The encoded protein is CASSLGRIGYTF.

This clonotype was observed a few times. The V gene is TRBV12-3 or TRBV12-4, the J gene TRBJ2-7; the D gene could be TRBD1 or TRBD2 (5 bases each). The V end lost 6 bases, the J end lost 2 bases, and 14 bases lay between the germline ends. This CDR3 region has 14 residues. The chain's CDR3 is CASRSGTGAYEQYF. Here the CDR3 DNA reads TGTGCCAGCAGATCCGGGACGGGTGCCTACGAGCAGTACTTC.

This clonotype was seen a handful of times. The chain carries TRBV10-1 and TRBJ1-1, with D unresolved. V was cut by 4 bases and J by 2 bases, with 8 bases left in between. Germline values: CDR1 WNHNN, CDR2 SYGVQD (reference sequence). The CDR3 sequence is 13 residues long. Written as DNA, the CDR3 is TGCGCCAGCAGTGTTATGGCCAACACTGAAGCTTTCTTT. Amino acid sequence: CASSVMANTEAFF.

CDR3 bases: TGTGCCAGCAGCTTAGGGACCGAGCACTGGGCTTCACCCCTCCACTTT. It encodes CASSLGTEHWASPLHF. This rearrangement joins TRBV5-6 to TRBJ1-6; TRBD1 might be the D (5 bases). The germline V gene encodes CDR1 SGHDT and CDR2 YYEEEE. CDR3 size: 16 residues. Trimming stripped 2 bases from V and 9 bases from J, with 18 bases between.

The chain recombines TRBV19 with TRBJ1-2; D gene ambiguous. Germline V gene lookup returns CDR1 LNHDA and CDR2 SQIVND (reference sequence). Between the trimmed V and J ends, which lost 6 bases and 1 base, there was a span of 18 bases. CDR3 length equals 16 residues. The DNA for the CDR3 is TGTGCCAGTAGCGACCTCCTCCAGGCCATTAACTATGGCTACACCTTC. Its translation is CASSDLLQAINYGYTF.

A few counts support this clonotype. This chain connects TRBV20-1 to TRBJ1-6; D is perhaps TRBD1 (6 bases). The CDR3 spans 16 residues. Trimming shortened V by 2 bases and J by 7 bases, and 18 bases separated the two germline ends. The germline V gene has CDR1 DFQATT and CDR2 SNEGSKA (reference sequence). The CDR3 reads CSARSERGQWNSPLHF. In DNA, the CDR3 is TGCAGTGCTAGATCAGAAAGAGGACAGTGGAATTCACCCCTCCACTTT.

The gene calls are TRBV7-6 and TRBJ2-7; TRBD1 might be the D (6 bases). CDR1 and CDR2 from the germline V gene are SGHVS and FNYEAQ. The V end was cut by 4 bases, the J end by 3 bases, with 16 bases between. The CDR3 has 15 amino acids. This CDR3 reads CASSSPMTGFYEQYF. The CDR3 DNA sequence: TGTGCCAGCAGCTCCCCTATGACAGGATTCTACGAGCAGTACTTC.

The gene calls are TRBV5-6 and TRBJ2-7, with D possibly being TRBD1 (6 bases). This CDR3 is 14 amino acids long. V lost 1 base to trimming and J lost 4 bases, with 12 bases between them. In germline, CDR1 is SGHDT, CDR2 YYEEEE. The CDR3 DNA is TGTGCCAGCAGCTTGATCCAGGGGAAATACGAGCAGTACTTC. Translated, it gives CASSLIQGKYEQYF.

The rearrangement uses TRBV6-1 and TRBJ2-3, with 10 positions matching TRBD2. Germline V gives CDR1 MNHNS, CDR2 SASEGT. The CDR3 has 13 amino acids. After removal of 7 bases from V and 6 bases from J, the junction contained 4 bases not matched to a gene. In DNA, the CDR3 is TGTGCCAGCAAGCGGGGGGGGTCTGATACGCAGTATTTT. Its translation: CASKRGGSDTQYF.

Only a few counts were recorded for this clonotype. The V call is TRBV6-1, the J call TRBJ1-2, with D maybe TRBD1 (6 bases). The CDR3 totals 12 residues. Germline V gene lookup returns CDR1 MNHNS and CDR2 SASEGT. V lost 6 bases and J 8 bases, leaving 13 bases between the germline ends. The CDR3 loop is CASRSGVRGYTF. The CDR3 DNA reads TGTGCCAGCAGATCAGGGGTTAGAGGCTACACCTTC.

The rearrangement uses TRBV5-4 and TRBJ1-1; no definite D call. Trimming removed 1 base from V and 4 bases from J, with 14 bases in between. The germline V gene encodes CDR1 SGHNT and CDR2 YYREEE (reference sequence). The CDR3 is 15 amino acids. The CDR3, as DNA: TGTGCCAGCAGCTTGTTAAAGGGATCCCCCACTGAAGCTTTCTTT. Its protein is CASSLLKGSPTEAFF.

The rearrangement uses TRBV10-2 and TRBJ1-2, with TRBD1 matching over 7 bases. V lost 3 bases and J lost 2; bases outside the gene matches: 3. The CDR3 runs 14 residues. In germline, CDR1 is WSHSY, CDR2 SAAADI. The CDR3 is CASSDPQGNYGYTF. CDR3 nucleotide sequence: TGCGCCAGCAGTGACCCACAGGGGAACTATGGCTACACCTTC.

In regard to this clonotype: A much larger clone differs by one base, so this may be a read error. The chain carries TRBV20-1 and TRBJ1-5; D is ambiguous. This CDR3 is 14 amino acids long. Germline CDR1 is DFQATT and CDR2 is SNEGSKA (reference sequence). The germline V and J ends were trimmed by 6 bases and 3 bases, with 15 bases remaining between them. This CDR3 reads CSALGSQINQPQHF. The CDR3 region has the DNA TGCAGTGCCCTAGGTTCACAAATCAATCAGCCCCAGCATTTT.